A selection of T cell receptor beta chains follows, all from one sample in a study of blood T cells in healthy people across ages. TCRdb analysed the 5' RACE reads with MiXCR anew, one entry per CDR3 protein. The profile shows over a million distinct CDR3 sequences, roughly 40% of them singletons. Sample: blood. Receptors originate from a young woman in good health. CDR3s leave out the opening cysteine and the closing phenylalanine or tryptophan.

v_call cdr3_aa
TRBV14 ASSEMDLQETQY
TRBV20-1 SARAGTASSYEQY
TRBV7-2 ASSSDRDSSYGQY
TRBV19 ASSTGLAFYEQY
TRBV10-3 ATARISYEQY
TRBV5-1 ASSWTGETYNEQF
TRBV10-1 ASSESLGSGYT
TRBV5-1 ASSLTGAPLQETQY
TRBV4-2 ASSQDLVNPYGYT
TRBV20-1 SVIAGVTEAF
TRBV28 ASRGATSGYLEQY
TRBV20-1 SARVSREDSPLH
TRBV27 ASSWVVVGTQY
TRBV11-2 ASSLIGLAGYTDTQY
TRBV6-1 ASSVHGSSYEQY
TRBV28 ASKYSGGNTGELF
TRBV7-9 ASSLEAGGSYEQY
TRBV7-7 ASNSGTPSYNEQF
TRBV18 ASSPTGEIDYGYT
TRBV12-3/TRBV12-4 ASSQGRYEQY
TRBV27 ASSLAPLLSGSSYNEQY
TRBV20-1 SASPLSGTQY
TRBV12-3/TRBV12-4 ASRGTGDNQPQH
TRBV7-9 ASSSTGTGGTDYGYT
TRBV4-1 ASSRLPGVQETQY
TRBV29-1 SVEVGGPNQPQH
TRBV6-2/TRBV6-3 ASSWTDNYGYT
TRBV29-1 SVELTQDRVYNEQF
TRBV11-2 ASSQGQSSGELF